This paragraph reports one T cell receptor beta chain. The PCR made use of 60 Vbeta and 13 Jbeta primers. Clones were read by immunoSEQ multiplex PCR, and TCRdb kept only the in-frame ones, dropping some. The data hold some 150,000 clones, with around four fifths observed a single time. The data stem from a study of cytomegalovirus exposure and HLA in healthy donors. The V end lost 2 bases, the J end lost 8 bases, and 9 bases lay between the germline ends. Germline CDR1 is LNHDA and CDR2 is SQIVND (reference sequence). The CDR3 runs 12 residues. This sequence joins TRBV19 and TRBJ1-1, with a weak D call TRBD1 (6 bases). Sequencing used PBMCs. This TCR derives from a middle-aged man in good health and CMV-seropositive. The CDR3 is CASSIRTVEAFF. The CDR3, as DNA: TGTGCCAGTAGTATACGGACAGTCGAAGCTTTCTTT.